This T cell receptor beta chain was documented in a study of siplizumab effects on memory and regulatory T cells. The wider study: Mixed lymphocyte reactions were paired, with siplizumab at 0.95 to 1 ug/mL or without drug.

The mixed lymphocyte reaction cells were held in coculture (37°C) for around six days. Study outcomes and limitations: Siplizumab caused a significant drop in alloreactive sequences traceable to unstimulated CD4+ memory cells. Unstimulated subsets were the mapping target of only a minor fraction of alloreactive clones.

Details on this clone: What it binds is not known.

The CDR3 length is 13 residues. V lost 5 bases, J lost 5 bases, and 3 bases stayed unmatched. The germline V gene encodes CDR1 LNHDA and CDR2 SQIVND (reference sequence). Produced via immunoSEQ multiplex PCR; TCRdb's table is partial and in-frame only. The sample contains around 18,000 clones, approximately 50% of which appear only once. The chain uses TRBV19 and TRBJ1-2; 9 nucleotides agree with TRBD1. The sequence derives from a human donor in good health; the cells came from an allogeneic mixed lymphocyte reaction. Sequencing was carried out using CFSE-low (dividing) CD4+ T cells sorted from an allogeneic mixed lymphocyte reaction. The chain's CDR3 is CASSPGTGYGYTF. The DNA for the CDR3 is TGTGCCAGTAGTCCCGGGACAGGGTATGGCTACACCTTC.